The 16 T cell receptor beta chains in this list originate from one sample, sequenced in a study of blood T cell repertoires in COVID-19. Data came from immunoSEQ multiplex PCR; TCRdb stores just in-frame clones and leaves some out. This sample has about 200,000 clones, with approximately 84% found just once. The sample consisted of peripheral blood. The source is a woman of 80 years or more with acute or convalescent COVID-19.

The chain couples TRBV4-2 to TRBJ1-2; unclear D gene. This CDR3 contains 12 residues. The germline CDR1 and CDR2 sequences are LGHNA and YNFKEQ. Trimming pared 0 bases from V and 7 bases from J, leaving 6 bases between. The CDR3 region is CASSQETGGYTF. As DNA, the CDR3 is TGTGCCAGCAGCCAAGAAACCGGTGGCTACACCTTC.

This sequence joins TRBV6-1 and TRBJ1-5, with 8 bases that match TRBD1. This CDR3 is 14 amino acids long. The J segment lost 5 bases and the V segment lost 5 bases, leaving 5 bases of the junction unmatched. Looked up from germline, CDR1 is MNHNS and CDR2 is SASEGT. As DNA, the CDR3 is TGTGCCAGCAGTAACCGGGACAGGTATCAGCCCCAGCATTTT. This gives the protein CASSNRDRYQPQHF.

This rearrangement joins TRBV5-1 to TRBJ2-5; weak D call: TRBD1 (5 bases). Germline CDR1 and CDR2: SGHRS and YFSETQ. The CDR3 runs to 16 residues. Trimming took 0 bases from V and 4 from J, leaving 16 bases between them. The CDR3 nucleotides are TGCGCCAGCAGCTTGGGGGCCAGGGAAGTTAGAGAGACCCAGTACTTC. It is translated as CASSLGAREVRETQYF.

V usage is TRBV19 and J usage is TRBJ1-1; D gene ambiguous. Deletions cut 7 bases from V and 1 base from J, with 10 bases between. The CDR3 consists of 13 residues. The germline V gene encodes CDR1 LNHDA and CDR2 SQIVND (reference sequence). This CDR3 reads CASKEQTNTEAFF. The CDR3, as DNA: TGTGCCAGTAAGGAACAGACGAACACTGAAGCTTTCTTT.

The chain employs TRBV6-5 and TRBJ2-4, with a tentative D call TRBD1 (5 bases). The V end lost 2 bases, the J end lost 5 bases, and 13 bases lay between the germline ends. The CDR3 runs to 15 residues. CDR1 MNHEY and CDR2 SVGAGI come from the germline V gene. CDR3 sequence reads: CASSYQGFGENIQYF. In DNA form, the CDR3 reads TGTGCCAGCAGTTACCAGGGATTTGGGGAAAACATTCAGTACTTC.

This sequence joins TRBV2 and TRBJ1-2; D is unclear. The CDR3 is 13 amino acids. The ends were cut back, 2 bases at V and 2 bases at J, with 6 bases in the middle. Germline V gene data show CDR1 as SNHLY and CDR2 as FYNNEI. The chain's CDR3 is CASSETVNYGYTF. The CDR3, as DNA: TGTGCCAGCAGTGAAACAGTCAACTATGGCTACACCTTC.

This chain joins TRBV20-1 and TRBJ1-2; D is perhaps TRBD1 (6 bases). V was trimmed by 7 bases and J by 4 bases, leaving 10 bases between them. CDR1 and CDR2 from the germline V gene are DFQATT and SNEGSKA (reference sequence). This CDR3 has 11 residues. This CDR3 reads CSGQAGYGYTF. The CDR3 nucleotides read TGCAGTGGACAGGCTGGCTATGGCTACACCTTC.

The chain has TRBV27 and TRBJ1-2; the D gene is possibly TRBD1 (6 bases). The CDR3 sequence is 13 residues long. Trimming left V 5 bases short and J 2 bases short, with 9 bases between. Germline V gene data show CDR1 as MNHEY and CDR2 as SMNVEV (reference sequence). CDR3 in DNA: TGTGCCAGCAGTCTTACAGGGAACTATGGCTACACCTTC. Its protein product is CASSLTGNYGYTF.

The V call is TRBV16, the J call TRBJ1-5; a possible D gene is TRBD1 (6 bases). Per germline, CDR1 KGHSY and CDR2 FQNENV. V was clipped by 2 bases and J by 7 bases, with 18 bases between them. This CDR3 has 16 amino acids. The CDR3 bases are TGTGCCAGCAGCCAAAGGGGGTTTGGGGCTGGGCAGCCCCAGCATTTT. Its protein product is CASSQRGFGAGQPQHF.

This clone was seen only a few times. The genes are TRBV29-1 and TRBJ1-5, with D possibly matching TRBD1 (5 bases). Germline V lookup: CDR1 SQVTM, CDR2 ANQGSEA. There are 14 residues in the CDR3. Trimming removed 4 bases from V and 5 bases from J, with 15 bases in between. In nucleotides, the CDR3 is TGCAGCGTTGCCGGGGGTGGAGGTGATCAGCCCCAGCATTTT. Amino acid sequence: CSVAGGGGDQPQHF.

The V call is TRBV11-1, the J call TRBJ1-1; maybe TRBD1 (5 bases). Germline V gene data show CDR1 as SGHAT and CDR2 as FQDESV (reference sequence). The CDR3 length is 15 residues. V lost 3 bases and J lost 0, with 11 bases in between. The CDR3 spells CASSFPGDLNTEAFF. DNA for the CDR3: TGTGCCAGCAGCTTCCCGGGGGATCTGAACACTGAAGCTTTCTTT.

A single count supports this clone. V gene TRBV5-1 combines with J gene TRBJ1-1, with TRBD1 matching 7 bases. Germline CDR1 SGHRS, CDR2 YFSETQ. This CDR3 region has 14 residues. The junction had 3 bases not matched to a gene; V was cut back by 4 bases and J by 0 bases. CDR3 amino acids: CASSPTGLNTEAFF. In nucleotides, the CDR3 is TGCGCCAGCAGCCCGACAGGGTTGAACACTGAAGCTTTCTTT.

The CDR3 DNA is TGTGCCAGCCCGGGACAGATTCCTAACTATGGCTACACCTTC. Protein: CASPGQIPNYGYTF. The rearrangement joins TRBV6-5 to TRBJ1-2, with 7 bases matching TRBD1. From germline, CDR1 is MNHEY and CDR2 SVGAGI. This CDR3 comprises 14 residues. The V gene end was trimmed by 8 bases and the J gene end by 0 bases; junction bases not matched to a gene: 6.

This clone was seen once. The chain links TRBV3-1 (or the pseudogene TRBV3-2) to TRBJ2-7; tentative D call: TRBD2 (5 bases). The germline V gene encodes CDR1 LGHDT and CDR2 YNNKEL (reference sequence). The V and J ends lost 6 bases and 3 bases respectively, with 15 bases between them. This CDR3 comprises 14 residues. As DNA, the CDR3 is TGTGCCAGCAGGCCGACGGGGAAGGGCTACGAGCAGTACTTC. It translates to CASRPTGKGYEQYF.

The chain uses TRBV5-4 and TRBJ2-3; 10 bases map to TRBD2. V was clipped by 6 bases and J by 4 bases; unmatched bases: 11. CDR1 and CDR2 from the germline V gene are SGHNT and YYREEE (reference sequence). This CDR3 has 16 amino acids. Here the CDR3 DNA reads TGTGCCAGCAACCGGCGTGAAGCGGGAGGGGCAGATACGCAGTATTTT. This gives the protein CASNRREAGGADTQYF.

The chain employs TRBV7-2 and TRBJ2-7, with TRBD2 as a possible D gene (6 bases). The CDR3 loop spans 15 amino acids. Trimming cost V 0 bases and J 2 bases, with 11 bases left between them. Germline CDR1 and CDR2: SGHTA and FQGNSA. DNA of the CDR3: TGTGCCAGCAGCTTAGCTGGGACTCCCGCCTACGAGCAGTACTTC. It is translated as CASSLAGTPAYEQYF.